The present T cell receptor (beta chain) was sequenced within a study of human T cells and chemical hapten exposure. At the level of the study: TCR yields per sample varied mostly from small pooled library volume differences. The study's findings and limits: Versus controls, expanded TCRs had significantly more large CDR3 similarity clusters.

This clonotype was found a few times. Its antigen is unknown. The length of the CDR3 is 14 residues. The V and J ends lost 6 bases and 0 bases respectively, with 12 bases between them. CDR1 is DFQATT, CDR2 SNEGSKA, per germline (reference sequence). Time point in this sample: patch test 1, 2 weeks after DPC sensitization. The treatment: therapeutic diphenylcyclopropenone sensitization with weekly scalp DPC. TCRdb reprocessed the RACE reads via MiXCR and lists one record per CDR3 protein. The sample includes fewer than 95,000 distinct CDR3 sequences, roughly 10% of them seen just once. This chain links TRBV20-1 with TRBJ2-1; D possibly corresponds to TRBD2 (6 bases). This sample comprised whole blood, obtained in connection with sensitization to the hapten diphenylcyclopropenone (DPC). This TCR was sampled from a man between 35 and 55 years old with alopecia areata. Some clones in this sample may be carry-over from other donors' samples. CDR3 coding DNA: TGCAGTGCAATAGCGGTAGGCTCCTACAATGAGCAGTTCTTC. Protein sequence: CSAIAVGSYNEQFF.